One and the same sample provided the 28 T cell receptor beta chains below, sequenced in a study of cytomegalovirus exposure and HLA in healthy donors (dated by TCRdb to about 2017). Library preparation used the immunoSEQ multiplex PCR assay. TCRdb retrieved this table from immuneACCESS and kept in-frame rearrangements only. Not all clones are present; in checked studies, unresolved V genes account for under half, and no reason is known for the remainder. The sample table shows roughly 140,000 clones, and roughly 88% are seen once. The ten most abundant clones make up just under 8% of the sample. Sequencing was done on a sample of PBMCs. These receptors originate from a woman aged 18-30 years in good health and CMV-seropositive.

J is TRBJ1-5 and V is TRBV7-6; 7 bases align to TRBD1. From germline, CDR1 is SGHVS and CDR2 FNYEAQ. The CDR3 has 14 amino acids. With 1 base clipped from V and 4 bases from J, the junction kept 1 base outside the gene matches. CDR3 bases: TGTGCCAGCAGCTTAGGACAGGGAAATCAGCCCCAGCATTTT. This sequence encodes CASSLGQGNQPQHF.

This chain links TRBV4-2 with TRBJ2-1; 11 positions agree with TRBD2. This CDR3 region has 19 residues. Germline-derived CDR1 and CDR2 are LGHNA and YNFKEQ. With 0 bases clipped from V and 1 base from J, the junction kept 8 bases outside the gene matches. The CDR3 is CASSQDSLAGELSYNEQFF. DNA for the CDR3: TGTGCCAGCAGCCAAGATTCACTAGCGGGAGAGTTATCCTACAATGAGCAGTTCTTC.

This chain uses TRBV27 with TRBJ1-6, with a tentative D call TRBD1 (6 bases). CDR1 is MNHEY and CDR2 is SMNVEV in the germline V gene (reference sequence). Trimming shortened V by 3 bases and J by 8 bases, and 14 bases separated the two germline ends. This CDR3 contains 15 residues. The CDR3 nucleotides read TGTGCCAGCAGTTTTTCGGGGGGCGCTGATTCACCCCTCCACTTT. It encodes CASSFSGGADSPLHF.

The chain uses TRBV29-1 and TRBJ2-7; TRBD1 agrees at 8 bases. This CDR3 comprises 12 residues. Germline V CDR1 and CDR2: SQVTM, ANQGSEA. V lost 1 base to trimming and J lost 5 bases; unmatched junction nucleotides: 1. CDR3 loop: CSVEGTGNEQYF. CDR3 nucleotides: TGCAGCGTTGAAGGGACAGGGAACGAGCAGTACTTC.

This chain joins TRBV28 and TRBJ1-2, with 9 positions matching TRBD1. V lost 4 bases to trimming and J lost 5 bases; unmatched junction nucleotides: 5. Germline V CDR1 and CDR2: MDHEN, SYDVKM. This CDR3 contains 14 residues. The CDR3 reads CASSSRDRVYGYTF. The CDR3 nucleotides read TGTGCCAGCAGTTCCCGGGACAGGGTTTATGGCTACACCTTC.

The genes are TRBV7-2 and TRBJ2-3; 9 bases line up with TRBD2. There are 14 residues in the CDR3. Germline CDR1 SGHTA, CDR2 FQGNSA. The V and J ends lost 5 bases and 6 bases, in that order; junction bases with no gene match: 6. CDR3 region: CASSLLAGMDTQYF. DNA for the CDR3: TGTGCCAGCAGCCTTCTAGCGGGGATGGATACGCAGTATTTT. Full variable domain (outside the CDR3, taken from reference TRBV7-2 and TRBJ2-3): GAGVSQSPSNKVTEKGKDVELRCDPISGHTALYWYRQSLGQGLEFLIYFQGNSAPDKSGLPSDRFSAERTGGSVSTLTIQRTQQEDSAVYLCASSLLAGMDTQYFGPGTRLTVL.

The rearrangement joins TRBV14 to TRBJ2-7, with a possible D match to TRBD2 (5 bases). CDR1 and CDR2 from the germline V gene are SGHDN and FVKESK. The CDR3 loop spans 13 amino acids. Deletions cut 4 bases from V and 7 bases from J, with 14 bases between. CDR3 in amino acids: CASSPLGVGEQYF. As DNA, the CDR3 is TGTGCCAGCAGCCCCCTCGGGGTGGGAGAGCAGTACTTC.

CDR3 residues: CASSPGGGSTGELFF. CDR3 DNA: TGTGCCAGCAGCCCTGGGGGCGGGAGCACCGGGGAGCTGTTTTTT. The chain carries TRBV5-5 and TRBJ2-2; TRBD2 is a possible D gene (7 bases). Germline CDR1 and CDR2: SGHKS and YYEKEE (reference sequence). The length of the CDR3 is 15 residues. V was pared by 4 bases and J by 4 bases, with 14 bases between.

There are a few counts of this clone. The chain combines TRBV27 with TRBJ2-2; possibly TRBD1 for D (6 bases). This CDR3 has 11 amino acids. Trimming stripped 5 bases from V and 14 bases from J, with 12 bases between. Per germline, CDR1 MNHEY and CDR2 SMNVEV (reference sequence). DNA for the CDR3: TGTGCCAGCAGTACAGGGACCTCCCTGTTTTTT. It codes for CASSTGTSLFF.

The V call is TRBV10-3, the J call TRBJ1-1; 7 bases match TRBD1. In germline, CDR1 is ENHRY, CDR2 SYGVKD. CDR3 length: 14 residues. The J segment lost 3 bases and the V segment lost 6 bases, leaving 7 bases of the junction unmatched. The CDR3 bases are TGTGCCATCAGCAAGACAGGGTTTGACACTGAAGCTTTCTTT. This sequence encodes CAISKTGFDTEAFF.

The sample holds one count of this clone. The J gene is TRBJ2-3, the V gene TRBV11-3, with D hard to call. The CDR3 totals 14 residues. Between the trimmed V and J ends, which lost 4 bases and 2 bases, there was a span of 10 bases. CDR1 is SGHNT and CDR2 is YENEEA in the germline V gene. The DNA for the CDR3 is TGTGCCAGCAGCTCCGGAGTTTTCACAGATACGCAGTATTTT. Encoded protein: CASSSGVFTDTQYF.

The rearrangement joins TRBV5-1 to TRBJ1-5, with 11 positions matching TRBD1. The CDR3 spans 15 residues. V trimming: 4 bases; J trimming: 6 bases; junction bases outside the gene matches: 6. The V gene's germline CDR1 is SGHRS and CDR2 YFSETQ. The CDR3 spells CASSVGTGGGQPQHF. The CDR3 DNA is TGCGCCAGCAGCGTAGGGACAGGGGGTGGTCAGCCCCAGCATTTT.

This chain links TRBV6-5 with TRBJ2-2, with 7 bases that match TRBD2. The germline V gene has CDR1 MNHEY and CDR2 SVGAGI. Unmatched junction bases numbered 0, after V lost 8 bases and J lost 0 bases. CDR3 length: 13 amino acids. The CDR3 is CASGGANTGELFF. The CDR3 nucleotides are TGTGCCAGCGGGGGGGCGAACACCGGGGAGCTGTTTTTT.

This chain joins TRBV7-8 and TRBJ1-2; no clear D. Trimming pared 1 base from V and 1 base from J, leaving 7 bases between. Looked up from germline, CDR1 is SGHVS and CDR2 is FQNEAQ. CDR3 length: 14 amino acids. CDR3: CASSLGYGNYGYTF. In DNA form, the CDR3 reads TGTGCCAGCAGCTTAGGGTACGGTAACTATGGCTACACCTTC.

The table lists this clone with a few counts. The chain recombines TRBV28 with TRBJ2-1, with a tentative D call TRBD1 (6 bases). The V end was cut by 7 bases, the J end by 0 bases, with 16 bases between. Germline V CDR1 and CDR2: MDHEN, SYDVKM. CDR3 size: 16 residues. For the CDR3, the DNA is TGTGCCAGCAAAAAAACCGGACAGTTCTCCTACAATGAGCAGTTCTTC. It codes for CASKKTGQFSYNEQFF.

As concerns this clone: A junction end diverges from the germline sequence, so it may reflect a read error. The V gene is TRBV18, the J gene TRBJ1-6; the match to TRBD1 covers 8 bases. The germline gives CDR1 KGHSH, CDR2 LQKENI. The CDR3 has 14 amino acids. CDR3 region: CASAPTGANSPLHF. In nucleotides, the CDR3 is TGTGCCAGCGCACCGACAGGGGCAAATTCACCCCTCCACTTT.

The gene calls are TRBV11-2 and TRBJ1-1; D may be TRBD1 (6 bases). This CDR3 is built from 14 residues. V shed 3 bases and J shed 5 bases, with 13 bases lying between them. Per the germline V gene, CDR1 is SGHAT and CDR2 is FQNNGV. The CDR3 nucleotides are TGTGCCAGCAGCTTGGCCTTAACAGGGACTGAAGCTTTCTTT. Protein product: CASSLALTGTEAFF.

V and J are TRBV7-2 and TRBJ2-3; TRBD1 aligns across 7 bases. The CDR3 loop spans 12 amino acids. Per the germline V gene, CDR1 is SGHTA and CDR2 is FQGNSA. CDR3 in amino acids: CATGQGTDTQYF. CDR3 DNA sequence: TGTGCGACCGGACAGGGCACAGATACGCAGTATTTT.

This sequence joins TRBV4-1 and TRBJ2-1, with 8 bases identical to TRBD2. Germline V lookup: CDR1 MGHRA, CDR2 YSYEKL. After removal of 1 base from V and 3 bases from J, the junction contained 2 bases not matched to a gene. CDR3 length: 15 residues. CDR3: CASSQVAGGYNEQFF. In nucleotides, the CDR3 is TGCGCCAGCAGCCAAGTGGCGGGGGGCTACAATGAGCAGTTCTTC.

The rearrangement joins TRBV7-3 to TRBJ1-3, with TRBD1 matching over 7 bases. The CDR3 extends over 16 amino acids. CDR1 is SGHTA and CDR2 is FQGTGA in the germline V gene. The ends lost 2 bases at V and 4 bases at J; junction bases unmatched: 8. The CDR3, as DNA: TGTGCCAGCAGCTTAGGGACAGTCTCTGCGGGAAACACCATATATTTT. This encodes CASSLGTVSAGNTIYF.

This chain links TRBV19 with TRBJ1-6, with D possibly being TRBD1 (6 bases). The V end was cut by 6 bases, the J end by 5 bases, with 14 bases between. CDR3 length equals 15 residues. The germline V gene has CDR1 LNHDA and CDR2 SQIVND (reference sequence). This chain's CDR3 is CASSTTGKNNSPLHF. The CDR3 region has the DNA TGTGCCAGTAGCACTACAGGGAAGAATAATTCACCCCTCCACTTT.

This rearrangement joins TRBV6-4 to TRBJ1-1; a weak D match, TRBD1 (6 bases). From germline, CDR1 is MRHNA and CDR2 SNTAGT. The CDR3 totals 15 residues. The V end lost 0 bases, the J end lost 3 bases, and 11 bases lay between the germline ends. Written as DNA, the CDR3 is TGTGCCAGCAGTGACTCTCGGGGGGCGGACACTGAAGCTTTCTTT. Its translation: CASSDSRGADTEAFF.

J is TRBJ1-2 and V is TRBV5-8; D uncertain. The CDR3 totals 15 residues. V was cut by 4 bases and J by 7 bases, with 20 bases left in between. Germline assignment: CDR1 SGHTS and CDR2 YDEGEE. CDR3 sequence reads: CASSPPLRRAAGYTF. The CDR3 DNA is TGTGCCAGCAGCCCCCCATTGCGTAGAGCGGCTGGCTACACCTTC.

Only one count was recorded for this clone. The CDR3 DNA sequence: TGTGCCAGCAGTTCGGACAGGGGGCGGTACGAGCAGTACTTC. Encoded protein: CASSSDRGRYEQYF. The chain uses TRBV7-2 and TRBJ2-7, with 11 positions matching TRBD1. Unmatched junction bases numbered 5, after V lost 6 bases and J lost 4 bases. The CDR3 is 14 amino acids. The germline V gene encodes CDR1 SGHTA and CDR2 FQGNSA. Filled out from reference TRBV7-2 and TRBJ2-7, the complete variable domain reads GAGVSQSPSNKVTEKGKDVELRCDPISGHTALYWYRQSLGQGLEFLIYFQGNSAPDKSGLPSDRFSAERTGGSVSTLTIQRTQQEDSAVYLCASSSDRGRYEQYFGPGTRLTVT.

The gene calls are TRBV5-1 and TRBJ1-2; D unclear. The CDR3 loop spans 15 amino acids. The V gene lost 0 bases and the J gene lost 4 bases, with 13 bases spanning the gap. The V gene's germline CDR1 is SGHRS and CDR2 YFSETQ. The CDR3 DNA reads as TGCGCCAGCAGCTTGGAGAGCCCTGTGATCTATGGCTACACCTTC. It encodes CASSLESPVIYGYTF.

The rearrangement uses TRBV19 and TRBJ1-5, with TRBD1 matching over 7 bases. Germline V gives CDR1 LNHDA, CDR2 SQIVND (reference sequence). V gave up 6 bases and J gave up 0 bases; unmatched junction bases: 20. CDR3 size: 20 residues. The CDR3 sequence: CASSPLPATGVMGSNQPQHF. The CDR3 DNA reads TGTGCCAGTAGCCCACTCCCCGCTACAGGGGTCATGGGTAGCAATCAGCCCCAGCATTTT.

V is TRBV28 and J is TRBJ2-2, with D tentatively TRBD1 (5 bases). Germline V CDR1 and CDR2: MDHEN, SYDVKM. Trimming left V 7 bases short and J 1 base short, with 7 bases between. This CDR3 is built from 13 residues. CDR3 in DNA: TGTGCCAGCATAGACAGGAACACCGGGGAGCTGTTTTTT. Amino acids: CASIDRNTGELFF. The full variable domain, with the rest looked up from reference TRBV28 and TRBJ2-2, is DVKVTQSSRYLVKRTGEKVFLECVQDMDHENMFWYRQDPGLGLRLIYFSYDVKMKEKGDIPEGYSVSREKKERFSLILESASTNQTSMYLCASIDRNTGELFFGEGSRLTVL.

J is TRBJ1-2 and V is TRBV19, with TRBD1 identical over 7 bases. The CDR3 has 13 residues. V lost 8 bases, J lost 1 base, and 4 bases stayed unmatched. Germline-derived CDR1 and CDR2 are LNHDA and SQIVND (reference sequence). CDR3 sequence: CASRDRYNYGYTF. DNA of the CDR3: TGTGCCAGTCGGGACAGATATAACTATGGCTACACCTTC.